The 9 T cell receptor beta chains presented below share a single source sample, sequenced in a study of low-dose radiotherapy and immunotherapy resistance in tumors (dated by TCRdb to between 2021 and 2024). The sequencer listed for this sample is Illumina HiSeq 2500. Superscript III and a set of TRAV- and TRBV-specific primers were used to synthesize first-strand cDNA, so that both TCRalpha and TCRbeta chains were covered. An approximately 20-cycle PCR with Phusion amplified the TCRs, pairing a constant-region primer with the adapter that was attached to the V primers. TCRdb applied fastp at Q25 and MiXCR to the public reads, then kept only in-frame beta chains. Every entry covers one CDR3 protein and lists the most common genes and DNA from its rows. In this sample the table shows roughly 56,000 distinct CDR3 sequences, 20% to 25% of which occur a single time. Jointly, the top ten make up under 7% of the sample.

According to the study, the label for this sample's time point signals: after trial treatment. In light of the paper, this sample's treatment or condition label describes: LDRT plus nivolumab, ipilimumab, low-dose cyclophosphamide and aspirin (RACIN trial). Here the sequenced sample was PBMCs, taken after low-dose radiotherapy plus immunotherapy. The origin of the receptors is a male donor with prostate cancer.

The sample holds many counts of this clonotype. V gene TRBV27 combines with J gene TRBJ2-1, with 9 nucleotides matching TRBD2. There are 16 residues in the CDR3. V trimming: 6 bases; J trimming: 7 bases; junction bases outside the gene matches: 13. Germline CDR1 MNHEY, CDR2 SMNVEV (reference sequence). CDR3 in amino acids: CASSKPILAGFNEQFF. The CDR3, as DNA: TGTGCCAGCAGCAAACCAATTCTAGCGGGATTTAATGAGCAGTTCTTC.

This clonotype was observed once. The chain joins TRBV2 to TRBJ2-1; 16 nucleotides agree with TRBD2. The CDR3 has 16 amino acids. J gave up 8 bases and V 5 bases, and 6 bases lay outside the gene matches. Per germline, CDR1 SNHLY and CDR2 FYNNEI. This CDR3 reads CASSTGLAGGRYEQFF. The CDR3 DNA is TGTGCCAGCAGTACGGGACTAGCGGGGGGGCGGTATGAGCAGTTCTTC.

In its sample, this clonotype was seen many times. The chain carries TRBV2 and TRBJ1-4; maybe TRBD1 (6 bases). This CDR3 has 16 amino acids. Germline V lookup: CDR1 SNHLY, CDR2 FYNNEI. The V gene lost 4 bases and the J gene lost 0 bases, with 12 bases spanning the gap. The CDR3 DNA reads TGTGCCAGCAGTGTAAACAGGGCGTCAACTAATGAAAAACTGTTTTTT. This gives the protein CASSVNRASTNEKLFF.

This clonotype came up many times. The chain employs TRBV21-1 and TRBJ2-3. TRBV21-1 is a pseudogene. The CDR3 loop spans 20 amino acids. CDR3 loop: CASSKAKLGLFDHSTDTQYF. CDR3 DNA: TGTGCCAGCAGCAAGGCAAAACTGGGTCTCTTCGACCATAGCACAGATACGCAGTATTTT.

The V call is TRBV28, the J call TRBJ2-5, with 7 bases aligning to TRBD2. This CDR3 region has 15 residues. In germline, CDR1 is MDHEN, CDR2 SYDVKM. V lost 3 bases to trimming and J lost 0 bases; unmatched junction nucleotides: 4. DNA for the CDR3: TGTGCCAGCAGTTTCGGCCTAGCGGACCAAGAGACCCAGTACTTC. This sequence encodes CASSFGLADQETQYF.

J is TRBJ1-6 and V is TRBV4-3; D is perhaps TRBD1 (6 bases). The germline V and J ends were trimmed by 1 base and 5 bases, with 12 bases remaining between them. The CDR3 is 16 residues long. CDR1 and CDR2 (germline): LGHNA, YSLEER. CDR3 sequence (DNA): TGCGCCAGCAGCCAAGTCCCCAGGGGAAATAATTCACCCCTCCACTTT. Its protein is CASSQVPRGNNSPLHF.

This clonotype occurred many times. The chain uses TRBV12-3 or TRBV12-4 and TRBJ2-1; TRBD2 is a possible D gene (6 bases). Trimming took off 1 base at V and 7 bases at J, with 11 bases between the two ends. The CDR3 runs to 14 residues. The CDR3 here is CASSLGPGGNEQFF. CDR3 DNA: TGTGCCAGCAGTTTAGGCCCTGGGGGGAATGAGCAGTTCTTC.

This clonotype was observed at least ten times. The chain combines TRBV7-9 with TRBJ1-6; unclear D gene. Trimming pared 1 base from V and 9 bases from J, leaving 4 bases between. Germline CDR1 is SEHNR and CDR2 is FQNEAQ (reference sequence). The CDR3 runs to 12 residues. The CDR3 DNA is TGTGCCAGCAGCTTAGTGCTTTCACCCCTCCACTTT. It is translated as CASSLVLSPLHF.

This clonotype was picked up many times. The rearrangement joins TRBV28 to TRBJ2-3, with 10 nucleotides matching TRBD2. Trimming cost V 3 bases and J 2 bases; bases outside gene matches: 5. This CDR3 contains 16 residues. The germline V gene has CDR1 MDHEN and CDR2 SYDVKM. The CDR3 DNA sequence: TGTGCCAGCAGTTTCTGGACTAGCGGCTCCACAGATACGCAGTATTTT. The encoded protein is CASSFWTSGSTDTQYF. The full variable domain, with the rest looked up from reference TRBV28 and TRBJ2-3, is DVKVTQSSRYLVKRTGEKVFLECVQDMDHENMFWYRQDPGLGLRLIYFSYDVKMKEKGDIPEGYSVSREKKERFSLILESASTNQTSMYLCASSFWTSGSTDTQYFGPGTRLTVL.